Shown below are 21 T cell receptor beta chains from a single sample sequenced in a study of long-term antiretroviral therapy in people with HIV. Version v3.0 of the immunoSEQ assay was performed at survey level. Using immunoSEQ multiplex PCR, the repertoire was profiled, and TCRdb retains in-frame clones only, with some absent. The sample lists 20,000 to 25,000 clones, roughly 87% seen once, with 5% in the top ten. Source: unsorted PBMCs, taken 0.3 years after starting antiretroviral therapy. Source of these receptors: a man between 50 and 59 years old with HIV.

This rearrangement joins TRBV18 to TRBJ1-1, with D possibly matching TRBD1 (6 bases). The CDR3 is 13 amino acids. Germline V gene sequence: CDR1 KGHSH, CDR2 LQKENI. Trimming shortened V by 0 bases and J by 11 bases, and 13 bases separated the two germline ends. The DNA of the CDR3 is TGTGCCAGCTCACCACCCACAGGGCAGATGGCTTTCTTT. Amino acids: CASSPPTGQMAFF. Supplemented by reference TRBV18 and TRBJ1-1, the full variable domain reads NAGVMQNPRHLVRRRGQEARLRCSPMKGHSHVYWYRQLPEEGLKFMVYLQKENIIDESGMPKERFSAEFPKEGPSILRIQQVVRGDSAAYFCASSPPTGQMAFFGQGTRLTVV.

This chain joins TRBV5-1 and TRBJ1-1; 8 positions match TRBD1. Unmatched junction bases numbered 6, after V lost 0 bases and J lost 8 bases. The CDR3 is 14 amino acids. The V gene's germline CDR1 is SGHRS and CDR2 YFSETQ. The CDR3 nucleotides are TGCGCCAGCAGCTTGGCTGGGAGACAGGGGGAAGCTTTCTTT. The encoded protein is CASSLAGRQGEAFF.

The rearrangement uses TRBV28 and TRBJ1-2; D remains ambiguous. The CDR3 runs to 13 residues. V was pared by 6 bases and J by 5 bases, with 13 bases between. Germline V CDR1 and CDR2: MDHEN, SYDVKM. CDR3 DNA sequence: TGTGCCAGCAGCCCTTACGGGGAATATGGCTACACCTTC. Translated, it gives CASSPYGEYGYTF.

This chain links TRBV6-6 with TRBJ2-1, with D possibly called TRBD1 or TRBD2 (5 bases each). The V gene lost 8 bases and the J gene lost 5 bases, with 19 bases spanning the gap. The CDR3 is 15 amino acids. CDR1 is MNHNY, CDR2 SVGAGI, per germline (reference sequence). The CDR3 DNA follows: TGTGCCAGCGAGGGGTTCGGGTTAAATAACAATGAGCAGTTCTTC. It codes for CASEGFGLNNNEQFF.

V gene TRBV2 combines with J gene TRBJ2-7, with TRBD1 matching 11 bases. Germline V CDR1 and CDR2: SNHLY, FYNNEI. V lost 6 bases to trimming and J lost 0 bases; unmatched junction nucleotides: 1. The CDR3 runs 14 residues. The CDR3: CASRGTGGSYEQYF. In nucleotides, the CDR3 is TGTGCCAGCAGAGGGACAGGGGGCTCCTACGAGCAGTACTTC.

The rearrangement links TRBV7-2 to TRBJ1-2; 8 bases line up with TRBD1. After removal of 8 bases from V and 4 bases from J, the junction contained 6 bases not matched to a gene. Germline V lookup: CDR1 SGHTA, CDR2 FQGNSA. This CDR3 region has 13 residues. The CDR3 DNA follows: TGTGCCAGCTTGGGACAGGTCGTCTATGGCTACACCTTC. Residues: CASLGQVVYGYTF.

This clone was observed a single time. The chain links TRBV5-6 to TRBJ2-7; 10 bases align to TRBD2. V lost 1 base and J lost 0; bases outside the gene matches: 10. Germline lookup yields CDR1 SGHDT and CDR2 YYEEEE. The CDR3 loop spans 18 amino acids. CDR3 nucleotides: TGTGCCAGCAGCTTGTTTCTAGCGGGAGTACAGAGCTCCTACGAGCAGTACTTC. It yields the protein CASSLFLAGVQSSYEQYF.

V gene TRBV2 combines with J gene TRBJ1-2; possibly TRBD1 for D (5 bases). Germline-derived CDR1 and CDR2 are SNHLY and FYNNEI. V lost 6 bases and J 7 bases, leaving 18 bases between the germline ends. The CDR3 covers 14 residues. CDR3 amino acids: CASSGQRGSSGYTF. In nucleotides, the CDR3 is TGTGCCAGCAGCGGGCAGAGGGGTTCCTCTGGCTACACCTTC.

This chain links TRBV6-5 with TRBJ1-3; no clear D. Germline lookup yields CDR1 MNHEY and CDR2 SVGAGI. Trimming removed 6 bases from V and 0 bases from J, with 9 bases in between. CDR3 length equals 14 residues. CDR3 protein: CASRTPSSGNTIYF. The CDR3 coding sequence is TGTGCCAGCAGAACCCCATCCTCTGGAAACACCATATATTTT.

The gene calls are TRBV7-2 and TRBJ2-7, with a weak D call TRBD2 (6 bases). The length of the CDR3 is 13 residues. Germline-derived CDR1 and CDR2 are SGHTA and FQGNSA. V shed 4 bases and J shed 5 bases, with 12 bases lying between them. The CDR3 nucleotides read TGTGCCAGCAGCTGGGGGGACGGGGACGAGCAGTACTTC. It encodes CASSWGDGDEQYF. The entire variable domain, with the rest obtained from reference TRBV7-2 and TRBJ2-7, is as follows: GAGVSQSPSNKVTEKGKDVELRCDPISGHTALYWYRQSLGQGLEFLIYFQGNSAPDKSGLPSDRFSAERTGGSVSTLTIQRTQQEDSAVYLCASSWGDGDEQYFGPGTRLTVT.

The J gene is TRBJ2-2, the V gene TRBV6-6; 13 positions agree with TRBD2. The CDR3 has 15 residues. V shed 5 bases, J shed 6 bases, and the junction held 3 bases outside the gene matches. Germline V gene lookup returns CDR1 MNHNY and CDR2 SVGAGI (reference sequence). DNA of the CDR3: TGTGCCAGCAGTCCGACTAGCGGGAGGCCCGGGGAGCTGTTTTTT. Protein sequence: CASSPTSGRPGELFF.

The chain uses TRBV11-3 and TRBJ2-2; no clear D gene. CDR3 length equals 13 residues. Deletions cut 6 bases from V and 11 bases from J, with 16 bases between. From germline, CDR1 is SGHNT and CDR2 YENEEA. The CDR3 nucleotides are TGTGCCAGCAGTCCGGACCCACTCCAAGAGCTGTTTTTT. This gives the protein CASSPDPLQELFF.

The CDR3 reads CASSLTGNPYGYTF. DNA of the CDR3: TGCGCCAGCAGCTTGACGGGGAACCCATATGGCTACACCTTC. The rearrangement links TRBV5-1 to TRBJ1-2; D remains unclear. V was pared by 1 base and J by 5 bases, with 12 bases between. The CDR3 sequence is 14 residues long. Germline V lookup: CDR1 SGHRS, CDR2 YFSETQ.

The chain's CDR3 is CAWDDGGGGLYEQYF. The CDR3 DNA is TGTGCCTGGGATGATGGTGGAGGGGGGCTCTACGAGCAGTACTTC. This rearrangement joins TRBV30 to TRBJ2-7; D may match TRBD1 or TRBD2 (6 bases each). Trimming cost V 5 bases and J 3 bases, with 20 bases left between them. The CDR3 spans 15 residues. Germline lookup yields CDR1 GTSNPN and CDR2 SVGIG (reference sequence).

Of note for this clone: Other DNA sequences in this specimen translate into the identical CDR3. This chain uses TRBV7-2 with TRBJ2-5; no clear D gene. The CDR3 has 11 amino acids. V was shortened by 3 bases and J by 2 bases, with 1 base between the two germline ends. The V gene's germline CDR1 is SGHTA and CDR2 FQGNSA. The CDR3 region has the DNA TGTGCCAGCAGCTTGCAAGAGACCCAGTACTTC. Translating it yields CASSLQETQYF.

The genes are TRBV4-1 and TRBJ1-1; no clear D gene. V was trimmed by 4 bases and J by 5 bases, leaving 14 bases between them. CDR1 and CDR2 (germline): MGHRA, YSYEKL. The CDR3 is made up of 14 amino acids. The CDR3 DNA reads as TGCGCCAGCAGCCGAGGGAGTTTTGAGACTGAAGCTTTCTTT. Amino acids: CASSRGSFETEAFF.

V usage is TRBV7-2 and J usage is TRBJ2-3; 10 positions agree with TRBD1. Germline V gene data show CDR1 as SGHTA and CDR2 as FQGNSA. The CDR3 has 14 amino acids. V gave up 5 bases and J gave up 6 bases; unmatched junction bases: 5. The CDR3 DNA reads TGTGCCAGCAGCCCCGACAGGGGGCTGGATACGCAGTATTTT. Protein sequence: CASSPDRGLDTQYF.

This chain connects TRBV9 to TRBJ2-7; 9 bases fit TRBD2. Trimming cost V 0 bases and J 0 bases; bases outside gene matches: 1. Germline loops: CDR1 SGDLS, CDR2 YYNGEE. This CDR3 comprises 15 residues. The CDR3 nucleotides read TGTGCCAGCAGCGTAGGTAGCGGGAGCTCCTACGAGCAGTACTTC. This gives the protein CASSVGSGSSYEQYF.

The chain has TRBV6-1 and TRBJ2-7; no firm D call. Per the germline V gene, CDR1 is MNHNS and CDR2 is SASEGT. The CDR3 totals 12 residues. Deletions cut 4 bases from V and 4 bases from J, with 8 bases between. The CDR3 loop reads CASSVTEYEQYF. For the CDR3, the DNA is TGTGCCAGCAGTGTGACGGAATACGAGCAGTACTTC.

The V call is TRBV19, the J call TRBJ2-1; 7 bases fit TRBD2. CDR1 and CDR2 from the germline V gene are LNHDA and SQIVND (reference sequence). The CDR3 loop spans 16 amino acids. The J segment lost 4 bases and the V segment lost 5 bases, leaving 11 bases of the junction unmatched. The CDR3 DNA reads TGTGCCAGTAGTCGGACTAAGCGGGGTTTTTACAATGAGCAGTTCTTC. It is translated as CASSRTKRGFYNEQFF.

As concerns this clone: One end of the junction varies from germline; a read error may be responsible. This sequence joins TRBV15 and TRBJ1-2, with TRBD1 as a possible D gene (5 bases). CDR1 and CDR2 (germline): LNHNV, YYDKDF (reference sequence). The CDR3 is 12 amino acids. CDR3 in amino acids: CATSRVGQLKAF. Written as DNA, the CDR3 is TGTGCCACCAGCAGAGTGGGGCAGCTTAAAGCCTTC.